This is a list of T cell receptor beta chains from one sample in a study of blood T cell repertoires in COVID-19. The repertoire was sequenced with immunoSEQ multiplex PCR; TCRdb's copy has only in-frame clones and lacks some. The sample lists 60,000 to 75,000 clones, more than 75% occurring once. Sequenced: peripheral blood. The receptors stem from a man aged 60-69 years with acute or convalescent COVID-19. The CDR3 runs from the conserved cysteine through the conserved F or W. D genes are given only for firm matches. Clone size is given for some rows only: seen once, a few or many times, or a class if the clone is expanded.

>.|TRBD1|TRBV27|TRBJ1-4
TGTGCCAGCAGTTTAAGACAGGGGATGGGAAAACTGTTTTTT
CASSLRQGMGKLFF
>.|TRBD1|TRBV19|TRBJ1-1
TGTGCCAGTATTCGGACAGGGGGAACCGAAGCTTTCTTT
CASIRTGGTEAFF
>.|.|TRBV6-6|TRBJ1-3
TGTGCCAGCAGGGGGCCTGGAAACACCATATATTTT
CASRGPGNTIYF
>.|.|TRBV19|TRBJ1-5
TGTGCCAGTAGTATACGTCGGGTCGGAAGCAATCAGCCCCAGCATTTT
CASSIRRVGSNQPQHF
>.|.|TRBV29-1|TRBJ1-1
TGCAGCGTTGATCAGGGAGGGACTGAAGCTTTCTTT
CSVDQGGTEAFF
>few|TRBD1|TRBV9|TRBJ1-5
TGTGCCAGCAGCGAAGGACAGGCGAGCAATCAGCCCCAGCATTTT
CASSEGQASNQPQHF
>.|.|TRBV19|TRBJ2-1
TGTGCCAGTAGTATTTTTCGAGGGGGACGCAATGAGCAGTTCTTC
CASSIFRGGRNEQFF
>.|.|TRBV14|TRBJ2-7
TGTGCCAGCAGCCAAGTGGGGGGCTCCTACGAGCAGTACTTC
CASSQVGGSYEQYF
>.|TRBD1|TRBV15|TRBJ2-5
TGTGCCACCAGCAGATCAAGGGGGACAGGACAAGAGACCCAGTACTTC
CATSRSRGTGQETQYF
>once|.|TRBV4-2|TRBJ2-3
TGTGCCAGCAGCCAAGATCTTGCGGGGTCCACAGATACGCAGTATTTT
CASSQDLAGSTDTQYF
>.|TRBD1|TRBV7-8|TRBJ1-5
TGTGCCAGCAGCTTTTCCCCCGACAGGGAGGCCAATCAGCCCCAGCATTTT
CASSFSPDREANQPQHF
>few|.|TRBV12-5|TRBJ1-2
TGTGCTAGTGGTTTGCTCTCCCCCCGGGAGGGATCGGATGGCTACACCTTC
CASGLLSPREGSDGYTF
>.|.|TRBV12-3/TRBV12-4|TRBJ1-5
TGTGCCAGCAGTTTACAGGGTGACCAGCCCCAGCATTTT
CASSLQGDQPQHF
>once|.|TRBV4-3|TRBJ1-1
TGCGCCAGCAGCCAGGGGGGGAACACTGAAGCTTTCTTT
CASSQGGNTEAFF
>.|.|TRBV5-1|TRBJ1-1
TGCGCCAGCAGCTTGTTGAGTCTCCCCATCAACACTGAAGCTTTCTTT
CASSLLSLPINTEAFF
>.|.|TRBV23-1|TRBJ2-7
TGCGCCAGCAGTCAATCGTTCGGGCCAACAGGCGGCCACGAGCAGTACTTC
CASSQSFGPTGGHEQYF
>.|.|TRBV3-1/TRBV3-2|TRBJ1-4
TGTGCCAGCAGCCCCGGGGGTCTAAAACTGTTTTTT
CASSPGGLKLFF
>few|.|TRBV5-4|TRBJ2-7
TGTGCCAGCAGCCCGGCGGGGAACGAGCAGTACTTC
CASSPAGNEQYF
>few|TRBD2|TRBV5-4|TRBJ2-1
TGTGCCAGCAGCGGGACTAGCGGGGCATACTCCTACAATGAGCAGTTCTTC
CASSGTSGAYSYNEQFF
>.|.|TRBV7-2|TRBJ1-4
TGTGCCAGCAGCTTAGGGGGCGCGGGGCCGGAGAATGAAAAACTGTTTTTT
CASSLGGAGPENEKLFF
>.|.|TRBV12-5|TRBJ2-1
TGTGCTAGTGGTCCATCCAAAGGGGAAAATGAGCAGTTCTTC
CASGPSKGENEQFF
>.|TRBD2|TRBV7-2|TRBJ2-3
TGTGCCAGCAGCTTAGCGCCGGGGGGGGGCACAGATACGCAGTATTTT
CASSLAPGGGTDTQYF
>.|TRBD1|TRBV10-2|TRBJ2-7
TGCGCCAGCAACGGACAGGGCCTCGACGAGCAGTACTTC
CASNGQGLDEQYF
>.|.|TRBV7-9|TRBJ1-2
TGTGCCAGCAGCTTTGACATCGGATATGGCTACACCTTC
CASSFDIGYGYTF
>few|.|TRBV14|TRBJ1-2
TGTGCCAGCAGCCAAGATTCCGCGGGGGTTTATGGCTACACCTTC
CASSQDSAGVYGYTF
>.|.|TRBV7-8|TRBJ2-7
TGTGCCAGCAGCTACCCAGAGGGTAGGGGGAGGGTCGAGCAGTACTTC
CASSYPEGRGRVEQYF
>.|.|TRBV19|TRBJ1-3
TGTGCCAGTAGTTCGCCTAACCCCCTGCCTGGAAACACCATATATTTT
CASSSPNPLPGNTIYF
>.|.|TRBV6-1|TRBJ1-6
TGTGCCAGCAGTGAAGTGGGGGGGAATTCACCCCTCCACTTT
CASSEVGGNSPLHF
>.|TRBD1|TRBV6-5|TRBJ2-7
TGTGCCAGCAGGGGACAGGCGAGGACCTACGAGCAGTACTTC
CASRGQARTYEQYF
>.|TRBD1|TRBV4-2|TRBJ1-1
TGTGCCAGCAGCCAAGAATTGACAGGGGACGCGAACACTGAAGCTTTCTTT
CASSQELTGDANTEAFF
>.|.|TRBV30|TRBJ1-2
TGTGCCTGGAGTGTTGTCCAGGCCTCTGGCTACACCTTC
CAWSVVQASGYTF
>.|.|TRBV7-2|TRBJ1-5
TGTGCCAGCAGCTTAGCCCCGAGGTCAGGCAATCAGCCCCAGCATTTT
CASSLAPRSGNQPQHF
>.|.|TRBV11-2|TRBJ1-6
TGTGCCAGCAGCTTAGTTTTGGAGGACGGCTATAATTCACCCCTCCACTTT
CASSLVLEDGYNSPLHF
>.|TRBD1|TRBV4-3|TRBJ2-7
TGCGCCAGCAGCCATGGTGACAGGGTTGAATGCGAGCAGTACTTC
CASSHGDRVECEQYF
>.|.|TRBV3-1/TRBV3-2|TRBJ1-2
TGTGCCAGCAGCCACCTGACAGCTAACTATGGCTACACCTTC
CASSHLTANYGYTF
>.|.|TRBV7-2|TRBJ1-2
TGTGCCAGCAGCGGGATGGGAGGGGACTATGGCTACACCTTC
CASSGMGGDYGYTF
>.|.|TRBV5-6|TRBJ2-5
TGTGCCAGCAGCTTAGAGGGCCGGGAGACCCAGTACTTC
CASSLEGRETQYF
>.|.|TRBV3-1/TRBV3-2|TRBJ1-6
TGTGCCAGCAGCGATGCAATTGAGAATTCACCCCTCCACTTT
CASSDAIENSPLHF
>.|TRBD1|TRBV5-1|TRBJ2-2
TGCGCCAGCAGCTGGGACAGGACGTCGAACGGGGAGCTGTTTTTT
CASSWDRTSNGELFF
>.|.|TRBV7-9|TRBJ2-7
TGTGCCAGCAGCCTTGTGGGTAGCATCTACGAGCAGTACTTC
CASSLVGSIYEQYF
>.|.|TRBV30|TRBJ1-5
TGTGCCTGGAGCGTACAGAGCAATCAGCCCCAGCATTTT
CAWSVQSNQPQHF
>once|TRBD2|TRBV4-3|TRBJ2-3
TGCGCCAGCAGCCAAGGTCTAGCGGGCTCCACAGATACGCAGTATTTT
CASSQGLAGSTDTQYF
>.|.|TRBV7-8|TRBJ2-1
TGTGCCAGCAGCTTACGGGGACAAAGCACCACACACAATGAGCAGTTCTTC
CASSLRGQSTTHNEQFF
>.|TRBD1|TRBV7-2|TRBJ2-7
TGTGCCAGCAGCTTTCCCGGGACAGGGAATCGCGAGCAGTACTTC
CASSFPGTGNREQYF
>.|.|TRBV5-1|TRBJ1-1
TGCGCCAGCAGCTTGGGACACCGGAACACTGAAGCTTTCTTT
CASSLGHRNTEAFF
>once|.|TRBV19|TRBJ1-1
TGTGCCAGTAGTATGGGGGGGACTGAAGCTTTCTTT
CASSMGGTEAFF
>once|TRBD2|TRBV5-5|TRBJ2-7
TGTGCCAGCAGCCCCCTCCCTTTCGGGGACTACTCCTACGAGCAGTACTTC
CASSPLPFGDYSYEQYF
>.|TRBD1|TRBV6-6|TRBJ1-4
TGTGCCAGCAGGAGCCAGGGGGTTAATGAAAAACTGTTTTTT
CASRSQGVNEKLFF
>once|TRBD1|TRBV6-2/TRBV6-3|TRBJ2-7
TGTGCCAGCAGCCCGACCCGACAGGGGCACACCTACGAGCAGTACTTC
CASSPTRQGHTYEQYF
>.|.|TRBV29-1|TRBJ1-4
TGCAGCGCACATACTAATGAAAAACTGTTTTTT
CSAHTNEKLFF
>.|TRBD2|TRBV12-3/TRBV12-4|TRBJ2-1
TGTGCCAGCAGTGACGGGGGGGATGAGCAGTTCTTC
CASSDGGDEQFF
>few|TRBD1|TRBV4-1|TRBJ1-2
TGCGCCAGCAGGCCCGAGGACAGGGGGCTTTATGGCTACACCTTC
CASRPEDRGLYGYTF
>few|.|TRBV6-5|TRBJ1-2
TGTGCCAGCAGGGGCAGACAGTTCTCTAACTATGGCTACACCTTC
CASRGRQFSNYGYTF